This T cell receptor beta chain was sequenced for a study of cytomegalovirus exposure and HLA in healthy donors. Study details: From about 179 million T cells, an earlier analysis saw around 120 million unique TCR beta sequences.

The study's findings and limits: The study assumed roughly uniform donor sequencing depth for presence/absence analyses. Further analysis, carried out later, found HLA-associated TCR beta chains more clonally expanded than equally common other chains.

The PCR contained 60 Vbeta and 13 Jbeta primers. Clones were sequenced by immunoSEQ multiplex PCR, and TCRdb holds only the in-frame ones, with some missing. The profile shows approximately 170,000 clones, 68% of them singletons. This clone occurred a few times. Antigen unknown. Although they were nominally healthy when sampled, donors likely had unrecorded immune exposures. The CDR3 totals 16 residues. Germline V gene sequence: CDR1 LNHDA, CDR2 SQIVND (reference sequence). Trimming took 3 bases from V and 1 from J, leaving 13 bases between them. The TCR originated in a man over 45 in good health and CMV-seronegative. Sequencing was carried out using PBMCs. The chain has TRBV19 and TRBJ2-1; tentatively, D is TRBD2 (5 bases). CDR3 nucleotide sequence: TGTGCCAGTAGTATGCCCCTGGGAGAATCCTACAATGAGCAGTTCTTC. Protein product: CASSMPLGESYNEQFF.